This T cell receptor (beta chain) was captured in a study of shared clonotypes between healthy human individuals. Findings of the study overall: In contrast to clonotypes shared by all four donors, non-shared clonotypes had lower generation probabilities.

The assay was immunoSEQ multiplex PCR, and TCRdb's table has in-frame clones only and misses some. The sample contains about 2 million clones, roughly 95% of which appear only once. Naive CD8 isolation took CD45RO-negative cells positively selected for CCR7 and excluded terminally differentiated effector memory CD45RA+ cells. On this clone: Its antigen is unidentified.

The sample taken for sequencing was naive CD8+ T cells sorted from blood. The origin of this receptor is a man younger than 30 in good health.

The CDR3: CASSQEGDFAYEQYF. The CDR3 DNA sequence: TGCGCCAGCAGCCAAGAGGGAGATTTTGCCTACGAGCAGTACTTC. The V gene is TRBV4-1, the J gene TRBJ2-7; maybe TRBD2 (5 bases). The CDR3 covers 15 residues. Germline V gene data show CDR1 as MGHRA and CDR2 as YSYEKL. V was trimmed by 0 bases and J by 2 bases, leaving 11 bases between them.